This entry features one T cell receptor (beta chain) sequence. The data originate from a study of blood T cell repertoires in COVID-19. V was clipped by 4 bases and J by 6 bases, with 15 bases between them. Germline CDR1 and CDR2: SGHDN and FVKESK. CDR3 size: 15 residues. Under the authors' procedure: The assay estimated nucleated cells by amplifying reference gene primers. The method was immunoSEQ multiplex PCR; TCRdb's version includes in-frame clones alone and lacks a portion of them. V and J calls plus clone size are reproduced from that table; the DNA served to infer D and trimming. This table has about 180,000 clones, approximately 90% appearing once.

The origin of this receptor is a man aged 18 to 29 who had recovered from COVID-19. Sequenced sample: peripheral blood. The chain has TRBV14 and TRBJ2-2, with D perhaps matching TRBD2 (5 bases). CDR3 protein: CASSPNHLAPGELFF. CDR3 nucleotide sequence: TGTGCCAGCAGCCCCAACCACCTAGCCCCCGGGGAGCTGTTTTTT.